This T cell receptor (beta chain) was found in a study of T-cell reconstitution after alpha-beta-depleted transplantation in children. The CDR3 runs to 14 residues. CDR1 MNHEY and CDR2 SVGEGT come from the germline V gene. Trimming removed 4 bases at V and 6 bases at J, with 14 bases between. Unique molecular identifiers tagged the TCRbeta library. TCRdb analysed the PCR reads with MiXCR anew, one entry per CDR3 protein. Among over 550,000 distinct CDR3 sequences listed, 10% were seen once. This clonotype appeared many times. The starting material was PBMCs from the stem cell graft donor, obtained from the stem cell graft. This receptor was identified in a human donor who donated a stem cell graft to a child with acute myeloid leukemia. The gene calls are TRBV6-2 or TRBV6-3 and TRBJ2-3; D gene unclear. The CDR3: CASSSDRLGDTQYF. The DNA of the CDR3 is TGTGCCAGCAGTTCCGATCGACTTGGGGATACGCAGTATTTT.